The 29 T cell receptor beta chains given below trace back to one sample, sequenced in a study of T cell responses to AZD1222 COVID-19 vaccine. The table came from immunoSEQ multiplex PCR; TCRdb's copy has only in-frame clones and leaves some out. The table shows about 94,000 clones, with around 87% occurring only once. The source was peripheral blood, collected 28 days after the second AZD1222 dose. Receptor source: an adult who received the AZD1222 COVID-19 vaccine.

The rearrangement links TRBV11-2 to TRBJ2-1; no firm D call. The CDR3 extends over 12 amino acids. CDR1 SGHAT and CDR2 FQNNGV come from the germline V gene. V shed 4 bases and J shed 9 bases, with 10 bases lying between them. This CDR3 reads CASSSVGVEQFF. The CDR3 nucleotides are TGTGCCAGCAGCTCGGTAGGCGTTGAGCAGTTCTTC.

CDR3 amino acids: CASRSGGGDTEAFF. CDR3 nucleotides: TGTGCCAGCAGGTCGGGGGGAGGGGACACTGAAGCTTTCTTT. V and J are TRBV28 and TRBJ1-1; possibly TRBD1 for D (5 bases). V was shortened by 6 bases and J by 3 bases, with 14 bases between the two germline ends. The CDR3 is 14 residues long. Germline V CDR1 and CDR2: MDHEN, SYDVKM.

The chain carries TRBV13 and TRBJ2-4; a possible D gene is TRBD1 (5 bases). The ends were cut back, 4 bases at V and 1 base at J, with 14 bases in the middle. This CDR3 contains 16 residues. Germline V gene sequence: CDR1 PRHDT, CDR2 FYEKMQ (reference sequence). CDR3 bases: TGTGCCAGCAGCTCCTTACGGGCAGGGGCCAAAAACATTCAGTACTTC. Protein sequence: CASSSLRAGAKNIQYF.

This chain links TRBV6-2 or TRBV6-3 with TRBJ1-5; 7 bases are a match to TRBD1. CDR3 length: 16 residues. J gave up 2 bases and V 0 bases, and 4 bases lay outside the gene matches. The V gene's germline CDR1 is MNHEY and CDR2 SVGEGT. The CDR3 reads CASSYSRQGRNQPQHF. CDR3 nucleotide sequence: TGTGCCAGCAGTTACTCAAGACAGGGACGCAATCAGCCCCAGCATTTT.

In its sample, this clone was seen once. J is TRBJ1-1 and V is TRBV28; D unresolved. V lost 1 base to trimming and J lost 6 bases, with 18 bases between them. Per germline, CDR1 MDHEN and CDR2 SYDVKM. This CDR3 is 16 amino acids long. This CDR3 is CASSLLSRGMGAEAFF. The CDR3 DNA reads TGTGCCAGCAGTTTATTGAGTCGAGGGATGGGCGCTGAAGCTTTCTTT.

The chain employs TRBV6-6 and TRBJ1-1, with a possible D match to TRBD1 (5 bases). Germline CDR1 and CDR2: MNHNY and SVGAGI (reference sequence). The ends were cut back, 6 bases at V and 1 base at J, with 9 bases in the middle. This CDR3 contains 13 residues. CDR3 protein: CASSPGQNTEAFF. Written as DNA, the CDR3 is TGTGCCAGCAGCCCCGGACAGAACACTGAAGCTTTCTTT.

The J gene is TRBJ2-7, the V gene TRBV7-2; TRBD1 matches 7 bases. This CDR3 has 15 residues. Germline CDR1 and CDR2: SGHTA and FQGNSA. The V and J ends lost 1 base and 2 bases, in that order; junction bases with no gene match: 5. This chain's CDR3 is CASSLGVGTAYEQYF. CDR3 DNA sequence: TGTGCCAGCAGCTTAGGGGTTGGGACAGCCTACGAGCAGTACTTC.

The rearrangement joins TRBV10-3 to TRBJ1-5, with TRBD1 identical over 9 bases. The V gene's germline CDR1 is ENHRY and CDR2 SYGVKD. Trimming took 0 bases from V and 5 from J; bases not matched to a gene: 2. The CDR3 has 15 residues. The CDR3 loop is CAISESGTGYQPQHF. As DNA, the CDR3 is TGTGCCATCAGTGAGTCGGGGACAGGGTATCAGCCCCAGCATTTT.

This clone occurred a few times. The V and J genes are TRBV19 and TRBJ2-5; 8 nucleotides agree with TRBD2. Germline lookup yields CDR1 LNHDA and CDR2 SQIVND (reference sequence). The V segment lost 3 bases and the J segment 7 bases; nucleotides outside the gene matches: 4. CDR3 size: 13 residues. The CDR3 protein is CASSIPRGGTQYF. CDR3 coding DNA: TGTGCCAGTAGTATCCCTCGGGGGGGGACCCAGTACTTC.

This clone was seen only a few times. This chain uses TRBV3-1 (or the pseudogene TRBV3-2) with TRBJ2-7; 7 bases map to TRBD1. Germline CDR1 and CDR2: LGHDT and YNNKEL (reference sequence). V dropped 1 base and J dropped 2; count of bases not matched to a gene: 11. This CDR3 has 17 residues. CDR3 region: CASSQADSRDSPYEQYF. Here the CDR3 DNA reads TGTGCCAGCAGCCAAGCTGATAGCCGGGACAGTCCCTACGAGCAGTACTTC.

The V and J genes are TRBV19 and TRBJ2-3; 9 bases agree with TRBD2. Germline lookup yields CDR1 LNHDA and CDR2 SQIVND (reference sequence). V lost 3 bases to trimming and J lost 1 base; unmatched junction nucleotides: 2. The CDR3 runs to 15 residues. The CDR3 loop reads CASSMTSGRTDTQYF. The CDR3 nucleotides read TGTGCCAGTAGTATGACTAGCGGTCGCACAGATACGCAGTATTTT.

The rearrangement joins TRBV7-2 to TRBJ1-5, with D unresolved. From germline, CDR1 is SGHTA and CDR2 FQGNSA. CDR3 length: 13 residues. With 6 bases removed from V and 0 bases from J, the gap between germline ends came to 6 bases. CDR3 nucleotide sequence: TGTGCCAGCAGGGACTATAGCAATCAGCCCCAGCATTTT. It yields the protein CASRDYSNQPQHF.

This clone has a single count. This chain links TRBV11-2 with TRBJ1-5; D gene ambiguous. The V gene's germline CDR1 is SGHAT and CDR2 FQNNGV. V lost 3 bases and J 7 bases, leaving 13 bases between the germline ends. The CDR3 extends over 14 amino acids. The CDR3 nucleotides are TGTGCCAGCAGCTTGACACCTACGGGGCAGCCCCAGCATTTT. Translated, it gives CASSLTPTGQPQHF.

There are a few counts of this clone. The chain joins TRBV30 to TRBJ2-1; possibly TRBD2 for D (6 bases). V lost 2 bases, J lost 6 bases, and 20 bases lay in between. This CDR3 contains 16 residues. Germline V gene sequence: CDR1 GTSNPN, CDR2 SVGIG (reference sequence). The CDR3 loop is CAWSFGPGELGNEQFF. The CDR3, as DNA: TGTGCCTGGAGTTTCGGTCCGGGAGAGCTAGGCAATGAGCAGTTCTTC.

The genes are TRBV6-2 or TRBV6-3 and TRBJ2-6, with no clear D. The CDR3 totals 14 residues. V gave up 0 bases and J gave up 0 bases, with 0 bases separating them. The germline V gene encodes CDR1 MNHEY and CDR2 SVGEGT. The CDR3, as DNA: TGTGCCAGCAGTTACTCCTCTGGGGCCAACGTCCTGACTTTC. It is translated as CASSYSSGANVLTF.

The chain couples TRBV5-4 to TRBJ2-3; 9 bases agree with TRBD1. The CDR3 totals 14 residues. The V gene's germline CDR1 is SGHNT and CDR2 YYREEE (reference sequence). Losses at the gene ends were 3 bases for V and 7 bases for J; bases not matched to a gene: 6. The CDR3 region has the DNA TGTGCCAGCAGCTCCGGGACAGGGAGGAATACGCAGTATTTT. Protein: CASSSGTGRNTQYF.

The DNA of the CDR3 is TGTGCCAGCAGTTACTCGGCGGGGGTCGGGCAGTACTTC. Its translation: CASSYSAGVGQYF. The chain has TRBV6-2 or TRBV6-3 and TRBJ2-7; 7 nucleotides match TRBD2. The CDR3 is 13 residues long. Germline V CDR1 and CDR2: MNHEY, SVGEGT. Trimming cost V 0 bases and J 9 bases; bases outside gene matches: 5.

The J gene is TRBJ2-3, the V gene TRBV19, with D hard to call. The CDR3 runs to 11 residues. The V gene lost 7 bases and the J gene lost 1 base, with 3 bases spanning the gap. CDR1 is LNHDA and CDR2 is SQIVND in the germline V gene (reference sequence). The CDR3 coding sequence is TGTGCCAGTAATGGCACAGATACGCAGTATTTT. Amino acids: CASNGTDTQYF.

The chain links TRBV9 to TRBJ1-2, with TRBD1 matching over 8 bases. Germline CDR1 is SGDLS and CDR2 is YYNGEE. The CDR3 loop spans 17 amino acids. The J segment lost 6 bases and the V segment lost 3 bases, leaving 16 bases of the junction unmatched. For the CDR3, the DNA is TGTGCCAGCAGCGCCAACATTAGGGGACAGGCCCGAGATGGCTACACCTTC. Amino acid sequence: CASSANIRGQARDGYTF. Full variable domain (missing parts from reference TRBV9 and TRBJ1-2): DSGVTQTPKHLITATGQRVTLRCSPRSGDLSVYWYQQSLDQGLQFLIQYYNGEERAKGNILERFSAQQFPDLHSELNLSSLELGDSALYFCASSANIRGQARDGYTFGSGTRLTVV.

This clone was seen more than once but under ten times. This chain links TRBV6-4 with TRBJ2-7, with 13 bases matching TRBD2. This CDR3 comprises 15 residues. Germline V gives CDR1 MRHNA, CDR2 SNTAGT. V gave up 3 bases and J gave up 5 bases; unmatched junction bases: 4. In nucleotides, the CDR3 is TGTGCCAGCAGTGAGACTAGCGGGGGGATCCACGAGCAGTACTTC. Its protein is CASSETSGGIHEQYF.

This chain connects TRBV28 to TRBJ1-2; D perhaps matches TRBD1 (6 bases). Germline assignment: CDR1 MDHEN and CDR2 SYDVKM. The CDR3 is 14 residues long. V lost 3 bases, J lost 3 bases, and 11 bases lay in between. CDR3 coding DNA: TGTGCCAGCAGTTTCCCGGACAGACACTATGGCTACACCTTC. Its protein product is CASSFPDRHYGYTF.

The rearrangement links TRBV6-5 to TRBJ1-6, with 7 positions matching TRBD1. CDR1 and CDR2 (germline): MNHEY, SVGAGI. V lost 6 bases, J lost 6 bases, and 8 bases stayed unmatched. The CDR3 has 15 amino acids. CDR3 DNA sequence: TGTGCCAGCAGATTGACAGGGATCCCTAATTCACCCCTCCACTTT. As protein: CASRLTGIPNSPLHF.

This sequence joins TRBV30 and TRBJ2-5, with 8 bases that match TRBD1. The CDR3 is made up of 14 amino acids. Germline V gives CDR1 GTSNPN, CDR2 SVGIG (reference sequence). The CDR3 loop reads CAQQGGIAQETQYF. The CDR3, as DNA: TGTGCGCAACAGGGGGGAATAGCCCAAGAGACCCAGTACTTC.

This clone occurred once. CDR3 nucleotides: TGCGCCAGCAGCCAACCTTTTACTAGCGGGGGGGCCGATGAGCAGTTCTTC. This gives the protein CASSQPFTSGGADEQFF. V usage is TRBV4-1 and J usage is TRBJ2-1; 13 nucleotides align to TRBD2. This CDR3 spans 17 amino acids. After removal of 2 bases from V and 8 bases from J, the junction contained 9 bases not matched to a gene. Germline lookup yields CDR1 MGHRA and CDR2 YSYEKL.

The rearrangement links TRBV9 to TRBJ2-1; TRBD2 matches 7 bases. CDR3 length equals 15 residues. The ends lost 0 bases at V and 4 bases at J; junction bases unmatched: 4. Germline CDR1 is SGDLS and CDR2 is YYNGEE. CDR3 in DNA: TGTGCCAGCAGCGTAGATAGCGGGTCATACAATGAGCAGTTCTTC. Translation: CASSVDSGSYNEQFF.

The chain links TRBV6-5 to TRBJ2-2, with 13 nucleotides matching TRBD2. The V and J ends lost 7 bases and 6 bases, in that order; junction bases with no gene match: 2. Germline V gives CDR1 MNHEY, CDR2 SVGAGI. This CDR3 is built from 14 residues. The CDR3 is CASKGLAGPGELFF. DNA of the CDR3: TGTGCCAGCAAGGGACTAGCGGGACCCGGGGAGCTGTTTTTT.

The J gene is TRBJ2-2, the V gene TRBV5-4, with 10 bases aligning to TRBD2. The CDR3 covers 15 residues. The germline V gene encodes CDR1 SGHNT and CDR2 YYREEE (reference sequence). After removal of 4 bases from V and 3 bases from J, the junction contained 3 bases not matched to a gene. The CDR3 nucleotides read TGTGCCAGCAGCCCCGGACTAGCGGACACCGGGGAGCTGTTTTTT. It translates to CASSPGLADTGELFF.

This chain connects TRBV29-1 to TRBJ2-7; 8 bases match TRBD1. V was clipped by 2 bases and J by 0 bases; unmatched bases: 15. This CDR3 comprises 18 residues. Germline V CDR1 and CDR2: SQVTM, ANQGSEA. CDR3 region: CSVEPLPLPGQDSYEQYF. CDR3 nucleotide sequence: TGCAGCGTTGAACCCCTCCCTTTACCGGGACAGGACTCCTACGAGCAGTACTTC.

This clone was picked up one time. The gene calls are TRBV30 and TRBJ2-1; 8 nucleotides line up with TRBD2. The CDR3 length is 11 residues. Trimming cost V 4 bases and J 12 bases; bases outside gene matches: 5. Per germline, CDR1 GTSNPN and CDR2 SVGIG (reference sequence). CDR3 in amino acids: CAWTPGTRQFF. In DNA form, the CDR3 reads TGTGCCTGGACCCCCGGGACTAGGCAGTTCTTC.